This T cell receptor (beta chain) was observed in a study of graft-versus-host responses after intestinal transplantation. Some clones are missing from TCRdb's copy, which holds only in-frame ones; the method was immunoSEQ multiplex PCR. The sample carries 35,000 to 45,000 clones, around nine tenths recorded once. CDR3 length equals 19 residues. Remarks on this clone: Its target is not known.

Study-wide points: Peak circulating GvH clone levels tracked with early post-transplant HvG declines.

This specimen consisted of PBMCs, obtained 524 days after transplant. V usage is TRBV21-1 and J usage is TRBJ1-2. TRBV21-1 is a recognized pseudogene. This receptor was identified in a human patient who received an intestinal transplant, so some T cells may come from the graft donor. CDR3 in amino acids: CASSTSDKAQIRGNYGYTF. The CDR3 DNA is TGTGCCAGCAGCACCTCGGACAAGGCTCAAATTCGGGGTAACTATGGCTACACCTTC.